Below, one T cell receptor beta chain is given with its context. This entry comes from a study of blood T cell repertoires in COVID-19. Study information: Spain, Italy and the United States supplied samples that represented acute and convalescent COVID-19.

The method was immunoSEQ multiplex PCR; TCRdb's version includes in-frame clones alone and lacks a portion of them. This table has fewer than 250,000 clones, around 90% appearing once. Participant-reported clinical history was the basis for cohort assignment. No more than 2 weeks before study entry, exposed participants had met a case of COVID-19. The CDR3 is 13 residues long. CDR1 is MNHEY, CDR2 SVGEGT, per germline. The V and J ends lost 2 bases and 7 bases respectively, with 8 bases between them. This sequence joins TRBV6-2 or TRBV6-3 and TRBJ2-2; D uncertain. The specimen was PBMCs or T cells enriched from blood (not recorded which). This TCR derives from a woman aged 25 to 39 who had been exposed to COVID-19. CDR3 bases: TGTGCCAGCAGTTACATTTTTAGCGGGGAGCTGTTTTTT. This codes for CASSYIFSGELFF.